These T cell receptor beta chains were read from a single sample in a study of tumor-infiltrating lymphocytes in primary liver carcinoma. One entry per CDR3 protein results from TCRdb running MiXCR on the multiplex PCR reads. The sample has about 200,000 distinct CDR3 sequences; approximately 65% are singletons. The material sequenced was peripheral blood. Receptor source: a woman aged 55-70 years with primary liver carcinoma and hepatitis B virus infection. Each CDR3 is given with its conserved first and last residue. D genes are given only for firm matches. Size tells how often a clone was seen (once, few, many) or the class of an expanded clone, and some rows leave it out.

CDR3 protein | CDR3 DNA | D gene | clone size | J gene | V gene
CASSHAGEIGEKQFF | TGCGCCAGCAGCCATGCCGGGGAAATCGGGGAAAAACAGTTTTTT | NA | NA | TRBJ1-4 | TRBV4-1
CAHSKGPAENEQFF | TGTGCCCACAGCAAGGGACCGGCGGAGAATGAGCAGTTCTTC | NA | many | TRBJ2-1 | TRBV5-4
CSSSQEPGRETQYF | TGTTCAAGCAGCCAAGAGCCGGGGCGGGAGACCCAGTACTTC | NA | NA | TRBJ2-5 | TRBV4-2
CSARDLDSLEQYF | TGCAGTGCTAGAGACCTCGACAGCCTGGAGCAGTACTTC | NA | NA | TRBJ2-7 | TRBV20-1
CASSRTGGQETQYF | TGTGCCAGCAGCCGAACAGGGGGCCAGGAGACCCAGTACTTC | TRBD1 | few | TRBJ2-5 | TRBV7-9
CASSHGASGTANTGELFF | TGCGCCAGCAGTCACGGGGCTAGCGGGACTGCGAACACCGGGGAGCTGTTTTTT | TRBD2 | NA | TRBJ2-2 | TRBV4-1
CVSSPRGSGNNEQFF | TGTGTCAGCAGCCCACGGGGTAGCGGGAACAATGAGCAGTTCTTC | TRBD2 | NA | TRBJ2-1 | TRBV11-3
CASSLATSGSGNEQFF | TGTGCCAGCAGCTTAGCGACTAGCGGGAGCGGCAATGAGCAGTTCTTC | TRBD2 | NA | TRBJ2-1 | TRBV7-8
CAGSLATAEKLFF | TGCGCCGGCAGCTTGGCCACGGCTGAAAAACTGTTTTTT | NA | NA | TRBJ1-4 | TRBV5-1
CASSFLADEQFF | TGTGCCAGTAGTTTCTTAGCGGATGAGCAGTTCTTC | NA | many | TRBJ2-1 | TRBV19
CARSFLLTSGSDDEQFF | TGTGCCAGGAGCTTCCTGCTAACTAGCGGGAGCGACGATGAGCAGTTCTTC | TRBD2 | once | TRBJ2-1 | TRBV11-2
CASTYWGPSYEQKF | TGTGCCAGCACCTATTGGGGGCCCTCCTACGAGCAGAAGTTC | NA | once | TRBJ2-7 | TRBV11-2
CASSYGLSLGENGELFF | TGTGCCAGCAGTTACGGTTTGAGTCTGGGGGAAAACGGGGAGCTGTTTTTT | NA | NA | TRBJ2-2 | TRBV6-5
CASTNAGRGYNEQFF | TGTGCCAGCACCAACGCGGGTAGGGGATACAATGAGCAGTTCTTC | NA | many | TRBJ2-1 | TRBV6-2/TRBV6-3
CSVRGNSGRVLDTQYF | TGCAGCGTCAGAGGGAATAGCGGGAGGGTCTTAGATACGCAGTATTTT | TRBD2 | once | TRBJ2-3 | TRBV29-1
CASSLGRHGATTVTQYF | TGTGCCAGCAGCTTAGGGAGGCATGGGGCCACCACAGTTACGCAGTATTTT | NA | NA | TRBJ2-3 | TRBV11-2
CASSFQREGYKQYF | TGTGCCAGCAGTTTTCAGCGGGAGGGCTACAAGCAGTACTTC | TRBD2 | NA | TRBJ2-7 | TRBV12-3/TRBV12-4
CASSFLASGIAGELVF | TGTGCCAGCAGCTTTCTCGCTAGCGGGATTGCCGGGGAGCTGGTTTTT | TRBD2 | NA | TRBJ2-2 | TRBV7-8
CASNQGEDRLLYGYTF | TGTGCCAGCAACCAAGGTGAGGACAGACTGCTCTATGGCTACACCTTC | NA | NA | TRBJ1-2 | TRBV4-2
CASKDKGKLYNEQFF | TGTGCCAGCAAGGATAAGGGAAAGCTTTACAATGAGCAGTTCTTC | NA | NA | TRBJ2-1 | TRBV14
CSVGSENSYNEQFF | TGCAGCGTTGGTTCAGAGAACAGCTACAATGAGCAGTTCTTC | NA | many | TRBJ2-1 | TRBV29-1
CASSQDLRLAGQGTQYF | TGTGCCAGCAGCCAAGATTTAAGACTAGCGGGACAAGGGACCCAGTACTTC | TRBD2 | NA | TRBJ2-5 | TRBV4-2